Described below is a single T cell receptor (beta chain) sequence and its context. The antigen is undetermined. TCRdb processed the reads anew with MiXCR; each CDR3 protein has one entry. The data hold some 920,000 distinct CDR3 sequences, with less than 35% observed a single time. The sample originates from a study of T cell repertoires in cytomegalovirus infection. Study-wide findings and caveats: Dominating the ex vivo response were TCR beta clonotypes that were CMV-specific and HLA-C-restricted.

Sequencing was performed on cultured CD8+ T cells from PBMCs, taken from culture after CMV antigen stimulation. The TCR sequence derives from a human donor in good health (CMV status not recorded). Some clones in this sample may be carry-over from other donors' samples.

In DNA, the CDR3 is TGTGCCACCAGCAGAGATGACTGGGGGCTCGGAAACACCATATATTTT. Translating it yields CATSRDDWGLGNTIYF. The rearrangement joins TRBV15 to TRBJ1-3; D is perhaps TRBD1 (6 bases). CDR1 LNHNV and CDR2 YYDKDF come from the germline V gene (reference sequence). Trimming cost V 0 bases and J 4 bases, with 13 bases left between them. CDR3 length: 16 residues. Together with reference TRBV15 and TRBJ1-3, the CDR3 gives the full variable domain: DAMVIQNPRYQVTQFGKPVTLSCSQTLNHNVMYWYQQKSSQAPKLLFHYYDKDFNNEADTPDNFQSRRPNTSFCFLDIRSPGLGDTAMYLCATSRDDWGLGNTIYFGEGSWLTVV.